Listed below are T cell receptor beta chains from one sample, sequenced in a study of T-cell memory formation after mild COVID-19. TCRdb reprocessed the 5' RACE reads with MiXCR, giving one entry per CDR3 protein. The sample contains hundreds of thousands of distinct CDR3 sequences, over 15% of which appear only once. Material for sequencing was PBMCs or a T cell subset sorted from them (not recorded which). The receptor source for this set is a man younger than 35 who had mild COVID-19 (a few samples of this study predate the infection). Cell type and time point are not known. The CDR3 runs from the conserved cysteine through the conserved F or W. Each record gives: D gene, V gene, clone size, J gene, CDR3 protein, CDR3 DNA. A D gene is named only where the DNA matches it firmly. The size field is filled for only some rows; it gives once, few, many or a size class.

d_gene: .
v_gene: TRBV20-1
abundance: .
j_gene: TRBJ2-7
CDR3aa: CSARDPAGLGQYF
CDR3nt: TGCAGTGCTAGAGATCCGGCAGGGCTGGGGCAGTACTTC

d_gene: TRBD1
v_gene: TRBV7-9
abundance: few
j_gene: TRBJ2-2
CDR3aa: CASSPRVTGGAGELFF
CDR3nt: TGTGCCAGCAGCCCGAGGGTGACAGGGGGCGCCGGGGAGCTGTTTTTT

d_gene: .
v_gene: TRBV15
abundance: .
j_gene: TRBJ1-6
CDR3aa: CATSRDTAAVSPLHF
CDR3nt: TGTGCCACCAGCAGAGATACGGCGGCGGTATCACCCCTCCACTTT

d_gene: TRBD2
v_gene: TRBV4-3
abundance: .
j_gene: TRBJ2-5
CDR3aa: CASSPRGGEGETQYF
CDR3nt: TGCGCCAGCAGCCCTCGGGGGGGCGAGGGGGAGACCCAGTACTTC

d_gene: .
v_gene: TRBV20-1
abundance: .
j_gene: TRBJ1-5
CDR3aa: CSARPGQFRNQPQHF
CDR3nt: TGCAGTGCTAGACCCGGACAGTTTCGCAATCAGCCCCAGCATTTT

d_gene: TRBD2
v_gene: TRBV6-2/TRBV6-3
abundance: many
j_gene: TRBJ2-3
CDR3aa: CASSGGSTDTQYF
CDR3nt: TGTGCCAGTAGCGGGGGGAGCACAGATACGCAGTATTTT

d_gene: .
v_gene: TRBV18
abundance: few
j_gene: TRBJ2-5
CDR3aa: CASSLTKGYRDQETQYF
CDR3nt: TGTGCCAGCTCACTGACCAAAGGTTACCGGGACCAAGAGACCCAGTACTTC

d_gene: .
v_gene: TRBV12-3/TRBV12-4
abundance: few
j_gene: TRBJ1-1
CDR3aa: CASSRPTGGTEAFF
CDR3nt: TGTGCCAGCAGCCGACCCACTGGAGGCACTGAAGCTTTCTTT

d_gene: .
v_gene: TRBV6-2/TRBV6-3
abundance: .
j_gene: TRBJ1-2
CDR3aa: CASTGHLNYGYTF
CDR3nt: TGTGCCAGCACCGGACACTTAAACTATGGCTACACCTTC

d_gene: .
v_gene: TRBV3-1
abundance: .
j_gene: TRBJ1-3
CDR3aa: CASSHPPWGGSGNTIYF
CDR3nt: TGTGCCAGCAGCCACCCCCCATGGGGGGGCTCTGGAAACACCATATATTTT